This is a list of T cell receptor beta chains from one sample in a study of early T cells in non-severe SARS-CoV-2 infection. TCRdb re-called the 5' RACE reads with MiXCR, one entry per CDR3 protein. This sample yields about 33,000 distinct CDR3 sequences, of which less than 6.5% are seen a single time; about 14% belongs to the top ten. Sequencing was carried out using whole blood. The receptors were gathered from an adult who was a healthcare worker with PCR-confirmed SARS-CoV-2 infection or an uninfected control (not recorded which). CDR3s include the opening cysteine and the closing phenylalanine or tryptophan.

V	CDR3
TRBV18	CASSPNQGQGANQPQHF
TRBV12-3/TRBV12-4	CASRPGYMNTEAFF
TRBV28	CASRGPTDTQYF
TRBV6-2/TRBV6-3	CASRVDLGQGAVYEQYF
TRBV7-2	CASSLGDRSSYEQYF
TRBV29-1	CSAFGGSDTQYF
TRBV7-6	CASSLSASGGGEQFF
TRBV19	CASSIVRGRGDTQYF
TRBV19	CASSKGQLVEQFF
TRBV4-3	CASSQDIKTSGVDEQFF
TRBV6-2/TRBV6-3	CASRRQEEETQYF
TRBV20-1	CSARRLATSYNEQFF
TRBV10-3	CASTVGRNSYEQYF
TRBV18	CASSEQASNTEAFF
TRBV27	CATPLGPSQPRYGYTF
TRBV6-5	CASSYAGTGHGYTF
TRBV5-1	CASSSRGTGGGTDTQYF
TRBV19	CASSPGTSGITDTQYF
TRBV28	CASRTVSYSNQPQHF
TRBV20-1	CSAAGQGARGTEAFF
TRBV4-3	CASSQDKGQPQHF
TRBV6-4	CASSEGGEAGELFF